The 30 T cell receptor beta chains listed next were all sequenced from one sample in a study of cytomegalovirus exposure and HLA in healthy donors. The PCR had 60 Vbeta and 13 Jbeta primers. Data came from immunoSEQ multiplex PCR; TCRdb stores just in-frame clones and leaves some out. The sample carries roughly 130,000 clones, approximately 80% recorded once. What was sequenced was PBMCs. Receptor source: a man aged 40-50 years in good health and CMV-seronegative.

The rearrangement links TRBV29-1 to TRBJ2-1; weak D call: TRBD2 (5 bases). CDR1 and CDR2 (germline): SQVTM, ANQGSEA. V lost 7 bases, J lost 3 bases, and 16 bases lay in between. The CDR3 runs 14 residues. The CDR3 protein is CSAVRGTRYNEQFF. The CDR3 nucleotides are TGCAGCGCTGTCCGGGGTACCCGCTACAATGAGCAGTTCTTC.

This clone was seen more than once but under ten times. The identical CDR3 is also encoded by other nucleotide sequences in the sample. The chain joins TRBV30 to TRBJ1-5, with 9 positions matching TRBD1. The CDR3 sequence is 13 residues long. After removal of 1 base from V and 6 bases from J, the junction contained 1 base not matched to a gene. Looked up from germline, CDR1 is GTSNPN and CDR2 is SVGIG (reference sequence). CDR3: CAWSGTGVQPQHF. The CDR3 bases are TGTGCCTGGAGTGGGACAGGGGTTCAGCCCCAGCATTTT.

The chain couples TRBV28 to TRBJ1-2; 7 bases agree with TRBD1. Germline trimming cut 7 bases from V and 0 bases from J; bases unmatched to any gene: 8. The CDR3 totals 15 residues. The V gene's germline CDR1 is MDHEN and CDR2 SYDVKM. The CDR3 region is CASTLWDSSNYGYTF. CDR3 DNA: TGTGCCAGCACCTTGTGGGACAGCTCTAACTATGGCTACACCTTC.

This chain uses TRBV27 with TRBJ2-5, with TRBD1 matching over 7 bases. Germline assignment: CDR1 MNHEY and CDR2 SMNVEV (reference sequence). V lost 8 bases to trimming and J lost 2 bases; unmatched junction nucleotides: 17. The CDR3 is 17 amino acids. CDR3 coding DNA: TGTGCCAGCCGAAGAAGAGCCGGGACAGCTATGCAAGAGACCCAGTACTTC. Its protein is CASRRRAGTAMQETQYF.

The rearrangement joins TRBV28 to TRBJ2-5; 10 nucleotides match TRBD1. The V segment lost 6 bases and the J segment 5 bases; nucleotides outside the gene matches: 9. Germline V gives CDR1 MDHEN, CDR2 SYDVKM. The CDR3 consists of 15 residues. Here the CDR3 DNA reads TGTGCCAGCAGCTACCCCGGGACAGGGGCCGAGACCCAGTACTTC. It encodes CASSYPGTGAETQYF.

V and J are TRBV27 and TRBJ1-4; 10 positions agree with TRBD1. The CDR3 is 17 residues long. From germline, CDR1 is MNHEY and CDR2 SMNVEV (reference sequence). With 7 bases clipped from V and 3 bases from J, the junction kept 11 bases outside the gene matches. The CDR3 bases are TGTGCCAGCACCCTCCGTGGGACAGGGGAACCTAATGAAAAACTGTTTTTT. Translating it yields CASTLRGTGEPNEKLFF.

The rearrangement links TRBV5-1 to TRBJ2-1; TRBD2 agrees at 9 bases. The germline V gene has CDR1 SGHRS and CDR2 YFSETQ. The CDR3 consists of 20 residues. Trimming at V came to 4 bases and at J to 5 bases, leaving 22 bases not matched to a gene. The CDR3: CASSPDGVILAGFADNEQFF. The CDR3 DNA follows: TGCGCCAGCAGCCCGGATGGCGTTATCCTAGCGGGGTTCGCCGACAATGAGCAGTTCTTC.

The chain combines TRBV5-1 with TRBJ1-4; a weak D match, TRBD1 (5 bases). CDR3 length equals 15 residues. V lost 4 bases and J lost 3, with 13 bases in between. CDR1 SGHRS and CDR2 YFSETQ come from the germline V gene. The CDR3 nucleotides read TGCGCCAGCAGCCCGCGACAGAAGGCTAATGAAAAACTGTTTTTT. It encodes CASSPRQKANEKLFF.

This chain links TRBV6-5 with TRBJ2-7, with 7 bases aligning to TRBD2. Germline lookup yields CDR1 MNHEY and CDR2 SVGAGI. Trimming removed 7 bases from V and 6 bases from J; junction bases left unmatched: 12. The length of the CDR3 is 14 residues. The CDR3 nucleotides are TGTGCCAGCACCCCGCCGGGAAGGGAGGGCGAGCAGTACTTC. The encoded protein is CASTPPGREGEQYF.

This chain connects TRBV28 to TRBJ1-1; 7 bases line up with TRBD1. With V trimmed by 4 bases and J by 9 bases, 5 bases remained unmatched. Germline assignment: CDR1 MDHEN and CDR2 SYDVKM. CDR3 length: 12 residues. CDR3 DNA: TGTGCCAGCAGTTGGGACAGACTTCAAGCTTTCTTT. It yields the protein CASSWDRLQAFF. Complete variable domain (other parts from reference TRBV28 and TRBJ1-1): DVKVTQSSRYLVKRTGEKVFLECVQDMDHENMFWYRQDPGLGLRLIYFSYDVKMKEKGDIPEGYSVSREKKERFSLILESASTNQTSMYLCASSWDRLQAFFGQGTRLTVV.

This clone was picked up one time. The gene calls are TRBV6-5 and TRBJ1-4; tentative D call: TRBD1 (5 bases). The CDR3 runs 15 residues. Germline loops: CDR1 MNHEY, CDR2 SVGAGI. Trimming took off 6 bases at V and 0 bases at J, with 11 bases between the two ends. CDR3 region: CASSLQGATNEKLFF. The CDR3 bases are TGTGCCAGCAGCCTTCAGGGTGCAACTAATGAAAAACTGTTTTTT.

This clone has only one observation. This sequence joins TRBV30 and TRBJ2-5, with D uncertain. The J call may be in error: the DNA end matches TRBJ2-7 better. The CDR3 length is 12 residues. Per the germline V gene, CDR1 is GTSNPN and CDR2 is SVGIG (reference sequence). The CDR3 loop reads CAWSRGSYEQYF. The CDR3 DNA reads as TGTGCCTGGAGCCGCGGATCCTACGAGCAGTACTTC.

The genes are TRBV5-1 and TRBJ2-7; TRBD2 agrees at 7 bases. The CDR3 has 14 residues. The germline V gene has CDR1 SGHRS and CDR2 YFSETQ. V dropped 6 bases and J dropped 0; count of bases not matched to a gene: 6. The CDR3 reads CASTTGGSSYEQYF. CDR3 DNA: TGCGCCAGCACCACCGGCGGGAGCTCCTACGAGCAGTACTTC. The full variable domain, in which reference TRBV5-1 and TRBJ2-7 provide the parts outside the CDR3, is KAGVTQTPRYLIKTRGQQVTLSCSPISGHRSVSWYQQTPGQGLQFLFEYFSETQRNKGNFPGRFSGRQFSNSRSEMNVSTLELGDSALYLCASTTGGSSYEQYFGPGTRLTVT.

This clone came up a few times. The chain couples TRBV7-9 to TRBJ1-2; maybe TRBD1 (6 bases). The V and J ends lost 7 bases and 4 bases respectively, with 13 bases between them. CDR1 and CDR2 from the germline V gene are SEHNR and FQNEAQ (reference sequence). This CDR3 has 13 amino acids. The CDR3 region has the DNA TGTGCCAGCACAGCCCAGGGGTTCTATGGCTACACCTTC. As protein: CASTAQGFYGYTF.

The table lists this clone with a few counts. The CDR3 loop is CASSQGARDQPQHF. The DNA for the CDR3 is TGTGCCAGCTCACAGGGGGCCCGGGATCAGCCCCAGCATTTT. This sequence joins TRBV18 and TRBJ1-5; TRBD1 matches at 7 bases. V was pared by 4 bases and J by 5 bases, with 5 bases of the junction left unmatched. CDR1 KGHSH and CDR2 LQKENI come from the germline V gene. CDR3 size: 14 residues.

This clone occurred a few times. The chain recombines TRBV27 with TRBJ1-2; 9 nucleotides line up with TRBD1. V shed 5 bases and J 4 bases; nucleotides not matched to a gene: 5. This CDR3 is 14 amino acids long. Germline V gene lookup returns CDR1 MNHEY and CDR2 SMNVEV (reference sequence). CDR3 DNA sequence: TGTGCCAGCAGTGCGGGACAGGGCGGCTATGGCTACACCTTC. Translation: CASSAGQGGYGYTF.

The chain couples TRBV7-2 to TRBJ1-3; 8 positions match TRBD1. There are 14 residues in the CDR3. The ends lost 6 bases at V and 8 bases at J; junction bases unmatched: 9. CDR1 and CDR2 (germline): SGHTA, FQGNSA. The CDR3 DNA reads as TGTGCCAGCAGTCCGGGACAGGACGGACACACCATATATTTT. Residues: CASSPGQDGHTIYF.

This chain links TRBV5-1 with TRBJ1-1; TRBD1 agrees at 7 bases. Germline CDR1 reads SGHRS; CDR2 reads YFSETQ. The CDR3 is 14 amino acids. Unmatched junction bases numbered 8, after V lost 4 bases and J lost 5 bases. CDR3 in amino acids: CASSQHRGVTEAFF. CDR3 DNA sequence: TGCGCCAGCAGCCAACACAGGGGAGTGACTGAAGCTTTCTTT.

The chain joins TRBV9 to TRBJ2-1; 9 bases are a match to TRBD1. This CDR3 region has 15 residues. The germline gives CDR1 SGDLS, CDR2 YYNGEE. J gave up 6 bases and V 0 bases, and 4 bases lay outside the gene matches. The DNA for the CDR3 is TGTGCCAGCAGCGTAGGTGGGACAGGGCTCAATGAGCAGTTCTTC. Translated, it gives CASSVGGTGLNEQFF.

This chain links TRBV5-1 with TRBJ2-7, with 9 bases aligning to TRBD2. V shed 4 bases and J 5 bases; nucleotides not matched to a gene: 7. This CDR3 is built from 14 residues. CDR1 is SGHRS, CDR2 YFSETQ, per germline. The CDR3 DNA is TGCGCCAGCAGCATGCTAGCGGGATTCGACGAGCAGTACTTC. It translates to CASSMLAGFDEQYF.

This rearrangement joins TRBV19 to TRBJ2-3; 11 nucleotides agree with TRBD2. Germline CDR1 is LNHDA and CDR2 is SQIVND (reference sequence). With 0 bases clipped from V and 0 bases from J, the junction kept 2 bases outside the gene matches. The CDR3 length is 17 residues. Here the CDR3 reads CASSIEGTSGSTDTQYF. The CDR3 DNA reads TGTGCCAGTAGTATAGAGGGGACTAGCGGAAGCACAGATACGCAGTATTTT.

The CDR3 coding sequence is TGTGCCAGCAGTTACTCGATTGACAGGGGAATTGGCTACACCTTC. Its translation: CASSYSIDRGIGYTF. This chain links TRBV6-6 with TRBJ1-2; 8 bases line up with TRBD1. The trim removed 0 bases at V and 7 bases at J, leaving 7 bases unmatched. This CDR3 region has 15 residues. The germline V gene has CDR1 MNHNY and CDR2 SVGAGI (reference sequence).

The chain's CDR3 is CASSSLERRMAGELFF. The CDR3 DNA sequence: TGCGCCAGCAGCTCGCTGGAGAGACGTATGGCCGGGGAGCTGTTTTTT. This chain joins TRBV5-1 and TRBJ2-2; D is ambiguous. Germline CDR1 and CDR2: SGHRS and YFSETQ. The germline V and J ends were trimmed by 3 bases and 6 bases, with 18 bases remaining between them. CDR3 length: 16 residues.

The chain has TRBV2 and TRBJ2-3; tentatively, D is TRBD1 (5 bases). V dropped 6 bases and J dropped 0 bases, with 19 bases sitting between them. CDR3 size: 17 residues. Per the germline V gene, CDR1 is SNHLY and CDR2 is FYNNEI. The CDR3 region has the DNA TGTGCCAGCAGCTTCCTTCAGTCCAGGGTGAGCACAGATACGCAGTATTTT. This sequence encodes CASSFLQSRVSTDTQYF.

This chain joins TRBV19 and TRBJ2-7; D may be TRBD1 (5 bases). CDR1 LNHDA and CDR2 SQIVND come from the germline V gene (reference sequence). CDR3 size: 14 residues. V lost 2 bases and J 0 bases, leaving 8 bases between the germline ends. The CDR3 sequence: CASSIQGSSYEQYF. DNA for the CDR3: TGTGCCAGTAGTATACAGGGAAGCTCCTACGAGCAGTACTTC.

CDR3 amino acids: CSVENLARSGEQFF. CDR3 nucleotides: TGCAGCGTTGAAAATCTAGCGCGGTCGGGTGAGCAGTTCTTC. The chain joins TRBV29-1 to TRBJ2-1, with a weak D call TRBD2 (6 bases). V was cut by 2 bases and J by 9 bases, with 17 bases left in between. The CDR3 has 14 residues. Germline V gene sequence: CDR1 SQVTM, CDR2 ANQGSEA.

The chain joins TRBV18 to TRBJ1-5; D not resolved. With 3 bases removed from V and 3 bases from J, the gap between germline ends came to 6 bases. CDR1 and CDR2 (germline): KGHSH, LQKENI. The CDR3 extends over 13 amino acids. CDR3 bases: TGTGCCAGCTCACCTGGAGACAATCAGCCCCAGCATTTT. This encodes CASSPGDNQPQHF.

The rearrangement joins TRBV30 to TRBJ1-5; possibly TRBD1 for D (5 bases). CDR3 length: 13 residues. Per germline, CDR1 GTSNPN and CDR2 SVGIG (reference sequence). V was trimmed by 1 base and J by 3 bases, leaving 7 bases between them. The CDR3 reads CAWSGTHNQPQHF. The CDR3 DNA sequence: TGTGCCTGGAGTGGGACACACAATCAGCCCCAGCATTTT.

This clone came up once. The V and J genes are TRBV18 and TRBJ2-3; the D gene is possibly TRBD1 (6 bases). Germline V gene sequence: CDR1 KGHSH, CDR2 LQKENI. Trimming pared 2 bases from V and 2 bases from J, leaving 14 bases between. CDR3 length: 16 amino acids. In DNA, the CDR3 is TGTGCCAGCTCACCAGTGGCAGGGGTGGCCACAGATACGCAGTATTTT. Translated: CASSPVAGVATDTQYF.

This chain links TRBV28 with TRBJ1-2; weak D call: TRBD1 (6 bases). Looked up from germline, CDR1 is MDHEN and CDR2 is SYDVKM. V shed 7 bases and J shed 6 bases, with 21 bases lying between them. The CDR3 consists of 15 residues. CDR3 sequence: CASTARGGAKDGYTF. The CDR3 DNA reads TGTGCCAGCACCGCCCGAGGGGGGGCGAAGGATGGCTACACCTTC.